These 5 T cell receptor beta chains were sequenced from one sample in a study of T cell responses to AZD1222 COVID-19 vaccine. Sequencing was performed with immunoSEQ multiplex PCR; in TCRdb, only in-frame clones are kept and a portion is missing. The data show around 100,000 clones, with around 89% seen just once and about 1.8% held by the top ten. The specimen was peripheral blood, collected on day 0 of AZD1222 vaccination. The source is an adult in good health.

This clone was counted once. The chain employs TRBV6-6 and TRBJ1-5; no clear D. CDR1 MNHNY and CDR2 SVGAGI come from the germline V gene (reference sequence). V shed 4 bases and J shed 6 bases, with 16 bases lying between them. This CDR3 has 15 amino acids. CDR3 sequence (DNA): TGTGCCAGCAGTTCTGAAGGGCCATCCGCTCAGCCCCAGCATTTT. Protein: CASSSEGPSAQPQHF.

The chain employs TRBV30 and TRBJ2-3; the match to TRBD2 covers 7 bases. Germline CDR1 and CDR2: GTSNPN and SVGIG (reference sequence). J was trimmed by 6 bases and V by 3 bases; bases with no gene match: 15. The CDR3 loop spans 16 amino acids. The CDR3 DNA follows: TGTGCCTGGAGCCCAGGGACTACCCTCCTGGGTGATACGCAGTATTTT. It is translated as CAWSPGTTLLGDTQYF. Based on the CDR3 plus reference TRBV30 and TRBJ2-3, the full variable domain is SQTIHQWPATLVQPVGSPLSLECTVEGTSNPNLYWYRQAAGRGLQLLFYSVGIGQISSEVPQNLSASRPQDRQFILSSKKLLLSDSGFYLCAWSPGTTLLGDTQYFGPGTRLTVL.

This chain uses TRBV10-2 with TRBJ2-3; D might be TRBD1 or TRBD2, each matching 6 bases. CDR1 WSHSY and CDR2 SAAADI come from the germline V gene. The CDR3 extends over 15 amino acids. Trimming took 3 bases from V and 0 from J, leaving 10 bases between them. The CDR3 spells CASSDGGGSTDTQYF. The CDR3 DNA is TGCGCCAGCAGTGATGGAGGGGGTAGCACAGATACGCAGTATTTT.

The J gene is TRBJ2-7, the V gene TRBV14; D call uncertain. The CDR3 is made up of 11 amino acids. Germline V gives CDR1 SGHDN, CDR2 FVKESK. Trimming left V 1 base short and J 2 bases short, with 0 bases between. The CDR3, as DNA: TGTGCCAGCAGCCAAGCCTACGAGCAGTACTTC. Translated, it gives CASSQAYEQYF.

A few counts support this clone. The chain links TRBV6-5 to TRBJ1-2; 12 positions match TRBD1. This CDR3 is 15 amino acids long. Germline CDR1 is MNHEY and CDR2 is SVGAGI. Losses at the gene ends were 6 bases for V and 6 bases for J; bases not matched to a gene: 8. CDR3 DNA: TGTGCCAGCAGCAACCCCGGGACAGGGGGCAATGGCTACACCTTC. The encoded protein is CASSNPGTGGNGYTF.